The 29 T cell receptor beta chains in this list originate from one sample, sequenced in a study of blood T cell repertoires in COVID-19 (dated by TCRdb to 2020 to 2021). Libraries were built with the immunoSEQ multiplex PCR assay. The table comes from immuneACCESS by way of TCRdb, which keeps in-frame sequences with V and J called. Part of the clones is missing from these tables; in studies checked, under half for an unresolved V gene and the rest for unknown reasons. This sample lists hundreds of thousands of clones; 90% were detected once. The ten largest make up approximately 16% of the sample. Sequenced: PBMCs or T cells enriched from blood (not recorded which). The receptors originated from a man aged 25 to 40 who had been exposed to COVID-19.

The chain links TRBV10-3 to TRBJ2-7, with D possibly being TRBD1 (7 bases). The CDR3 runs to 14 residues. V lost 4 bases and J 4 bases, leaving 14 bases between the germline ends. The germline gives CDR1 ENHRY, CDR2 SYGVKD. CDR3: CAISAEGAGYEQYF. CDR3 DNA sequence: TGTGCCATCAGTGCGGAGGGGGCGGGTTACGAGCAGTACTTC.

V gene TRBV6-5 combines with J gene TRBJ1-2; D remains unclear. There are 14 residues in the CDR3. The germline V gene has CDR1 MNHEY and CDR2 SVGAGI. The germline V and J ends were trimmed by 0 bases and 6 bases, with 11 bases remaining between them. CDR3 loop: CASSYSPGSDGYTF. Written as DNA, the CDR3 is TGTGCCAGCAGTTACTCCCCCGGAAGCGATGGCTACACCTTC.

The chain employs TRBV10-3 and TRBJ2-7; D might be TRBD1 (5 bases). CDR1 and CDR2 (germline): ENHRY, SYGVKD. V dropped 7 bases and J dropped 1 base, with 14 bases sitting between them. The CDR3 is made up of 14 amino acids. CDR3 bases: TGTGCCATCATGCAGGGCTCCCGATCCTACGAGCAGTACTTC. Protein sequence: CAIMQGSRSYEQYF.

The V gene is TRBV7-2, the J gene TRBJ2-1; the match to TRBD2 covers 8 bases. V lost 8 bases, J lost 9 bases, and 12 bases stayed unmatched. CDR1 and CDR2 (germline): SGHTA, FQGNSA. This CDR3 region has 14 residues. The CDR3 sequence: CASAPGGGGVEQFF. CDR3 sequence (DNA): TGTGCCAGCGCCCCGGGGGGGGGAGGAGTTGAGCAGTTCTTC.

J is TRBJ1-2 and V is TRBV19, with D tentatively TRBD1 (5 bases). The CDR3 spans 16 residues. Germline V CDR1 and CDR2: LNHDA, SQIVND (reference sequence). Trimming cost V 6 bases and J 1 base, with 18 bases left between them. This chain's CDR3 is CASSEITTGVNYGYTF. As DNA, the CDR3 is TGTGCCAGTAGCGAAATCACGACGGGGGTTAACTATGGCTACACCTTC. The complete variable domain, with remaining parts taken from reference TRBV19 and TRBJ1-2, reads DGGITQSPKYLFRKEGQNVTLSCEQNLNHDAMYWYRQDPGQGLRLIYYSQIVNDFQKGDIAEGYSVSREKKESFPLTVTSAQKNPTAFYLCASSEITTGVNYGYTFGSGTRLTVV.

V is TRBV3-1 (or the pseudogene TRBV3-2) and J is TRBJ2-5; D possibly corresponds to TRBD2 (6 bases). The CDR3 totals 17 residues. Germline CDR1 LGHDT, CDR2 YNNKEL (reference sequence). V was clipped by 1 base and J by 3 bases, with 18 bases between them. CDR3 in DNA: TGTGCCAGCAGCCAAGGAAATTTGAGGGACTCGGAAGAGACCCAGTACTTC. Translation gives CASSQGNLRDSEETQYF.

CDR3 nucleotide sequence: TGTGCCAGCAGCTTAGGAATCGGTTTCCAGCCCCAGCATTTT. As protein: CASSLGIGFQPQHF. This sequence joins TRBV11-2 and TRBJ1-5; no definite D call. The CDR3 contains 14 residues. V lost 1 base and J 7 bases, leaving 11 bases between the germline ends. The germline V gene encodes CDR1 SGHAT and CDR2 FQNNGV.

J is TRBJ2-3 and V is TRBV11-2, with 7 bases fitting TRBD1. Germline assignment: CDR1 SGHAT and CDR2 FQNNGV. This CDR3 is built from 14 residues. V lost 5 bases, J lost 6 bases, and 8 bases stayed unmatched. Written as DNA, the CDR3 is TGTGCCAGCAGCACGGGGACAGTTTTCGATACGCAGTATTTT. This gives the protein CASSTGTVFDTQYF.

The chain employs TRBV15 and TRBJ1-2, with unresolved D. V was shortened by 3 bases and J by 4 bases, with 15 bases between the two germline ends. The CDR3 is 15 amino acids. Germline CDR1 and CDR2: LNHNV and YYDKDF (reference sequence). CDR3 sequence: CATSSGVGLGYGYTF. DNA for the CDR3: TGTGCCACCAGCAGCGGGGTCGGGCTAGGCTATGGCTACACCTTC. Full variable domain (missing parts from reference TRBV15 and TRBJ1-2): DAMVIQNPRYQVTQFGKPVTLSCSQTLNHNVMYWYQQKSSQAPKLLFHYYDKDFNNEADTPDNFQSRRPNTSFCFLDIRSPGLGDTAMYLCATSSGVGLGYGYTFGSGTRLTVV.

The V gene is TRBV19, the J gene TRBJ2-3, with 7 bases lining up with TRBD1. Per the germline V gene, CDR1 is LNHDA and CDR2 is SQIVND (reference sequence). The trim removed 5 bases at V and 2 bases at J, leaving 7 bases unmatched. The CDR3 length is 15 residues. The CDR3 DNA sequence: TGTGCCAGTAGTCTAACAGGGGCCTTCACAGATACGCAGTATTTT. Residues: CASSLTGAFTDTQYF.

The chain couples TRBV10-3 to TRBJ1-6; possible D gene TRBD1, 6 bases. The CDR3 runs 16 residues. Germline V gene data show CDR1 as ENHRY and CDR2 as SYGVKD. Trimming cost V 0 bases and J 6 bases, with 12 bases left between them. DNA for the CDR3: TGTGCCATCAGTGAGTCAACGGGACAAAGTAATTCACCCCTCCACTTT. Protein: CAISESTGQSNSPLHF.

The rearrangement links TRBV18 to TRBJ2-7; TRBD1 aligns across 8 bases. CDR1 is KGHSH and CDR2 is LQKENI in the germline V gene. This CDR3 has 14 residues. The trim removed 4 bases at V and 4 bases at J, leaving 6 bases unmatched. The CDR3 DNA reads TGTGCCAGCTCACTTTCAGGGGGCCTTTACGAGCAGTACTTC. Its translation is CASSLSGGLYEQYF.

The chain carries TRBV2 and TRBJ2-3; D possibly corresponds to TRBD1 (5 bases). The germline V gene has CDR1 SNHLY and CDR2 FYNNEI. V gave up 2 bases and J gave up 0 bases, with 18 bases separating them. This CDR3 has 18 residues. CDR3 amino acids: CASSEIRRQHISTDTQYF. CDR3 bases: TGTGCCAGCAGTGAAATTCGTCGACAGCATATTAGCACAGATACGCAGTATTTT.

This clone was detected only once. The chain employs TRBV3-1 (or the pseudogene TRBV3-2) and TRBJ1-2, with D hard to call. CDR1 LGHDT and CDR2 YNNKEL come from the germline V gene (reference sequence). Trimming removed 4 bases at V and 2 bases at J, with 17 bases between. The CDR3 is 16 amino acids. CDR3 in DNA: TGTGCCAGCAGCCCTAAGAGTCCTCGCCACAACTATGGCTACACCTTC. Translation gives CASSPKSPRHNYGYTF.

The chain combines TRBV12-5 with TRBJ2-5; 7 bases align to TRBD1. Germline lookup yields CDR1 LGHNT and CDR2 FRNRAP. The CDR3 consists of 14 residues. The ends lost 8 bases at V and 0 bases at J; junction bases unmatched: 6. The CDR3 DNA is TGTGCTAGTTCTGGGGGACAGTACCAAGAGACCCAGTACTTC. It codes for CASSGGQYQETQYF. Variable domain in full (rest from reference TRBV12-5 and TRBJ2-5): DARVTQTPRHKVTEMGQEVTMRCQPILGHNTVFWYRQTMMQGLELLAYFRNRAPLDDSGMPKDRFSAEMPDATLATLKIQPSEPRDSAVYFCASSGGQYQETQYFGPGTRLLVL.

The chain carries TRBV11-2 and TRBJ2-1; no reliable D call. Per germline, CDR1 SGHAT and CDR2 FQNNGV. Trimming took off 0 bases at V and 9 bases at J, with 9 bases between the two ends. CDR3 size: 13 residues. This chain's CDR3 is CASSLDRVGEQFF. Here the CDR3 DNA reads TGTGCCAGCAGCTTAGATCGGGTAGGTGAGCAGTTCTTC.

This chain uses TRBV18 with TRBJ2-7, with 7 bases lining up with TRBD2. Germline V gene lookup returns CDR1 KGHSH and CDR2 LQKENI. The V segment lost 3 bases and the J segment 3 bases; nucleotides outside the gene matches: 8. The CDR3 is 15 amino acids. The CDR3 reads CASSPSGAMRYEQYF. The CDR3 DNA reads as TGTGCCAGCTCACCCAGCGGGGCGATGCGCTACGAGCAGTACTTC.

The rearrangement uses TRBV9 and TRBJ1-3, with D maybe TRBD1 (5 bases). This CDR3 comprises 14 residues. Trimming removed 4 bases from V and 4 bases from J, with 12 bases in between. CDR1 SGDLS and CDR2 YYNGEE come from the germline V gene. The CDR3 nucleotides read TGTGCCAGCAGCCAGCAGGGACTAGGAAACACCATATATTTT. Translation: CASSQQGLGNTIYF.

The V and J genes are TRBV6-5 and TRBJ2-1; D remains ambiguous. V was shortened by 8 bases and J by 5 bases, with 7 bases between the two germline ends. CDR1 MNHEY and CDR2 SVGAGI come from the germline V gene. This CDR3 contains 11 residues. CDR3 coding DNA: TGTGCCAGCGCACTGGACAATGAGCAGTTCTTC. Amino acids: CASALDNEQFF.

CDR3 sequence reads: CASSPGSPNEQYF. The CDR3 bases are TGTGCCAGCAGCCCAGGTTCGCCGAACGAGCAGTACTTC. The rearrangement joins TRBV3-1 (or the pseudogene TRBV3-2) to TRBJ2-7; D unclear. CDR1 LGHDT and CDR2 YNNKEL come from the germline V gene (reference sequence). Trimming shortened V by 4 bases and J by 5 bases, and 12 bases separated the two germline ends. The CDR3 is 13 amino acids.

The chain recombines TRBV5-1 with TRBJ2-5; 7 positions match TRBD1. Germline V gene data show CDR1 as SGHRS and CDR2 as YFSETQ. The V segment lost 3 bases and the J segment 2 bases; nucleotides outside the gene matches: 7. This CDR3 has 15 residues. CDR3 sequence: CASSSYPDRQETQYF. Written as DNA, the CDR3 is TGCGCCAGCAGCTCATATCCGGACAGGCAAGAGACCCAGTACTTC.

The DNA of the CDR3 is TGTGCCAGCGGACAGGGTCTGAGCTCCTACAATGAGCAGTTCTTC. Amino acid sequence: CASGQGLSSYNEQFF. The V call is TRBV3-1 (or the pseudogene TRBV3-2), the J call TRBJ2-1, with TRBD1 identical over 8 bases. The V gene's germline CDR1 is LGHDT and CDR2 YNNKEL (reference sequence). Trimming took 8 bases from V and 0 from J; bases not matched to a gene: 6. The CDR3 spans 15 residues.

The chain carries TRBV19 and TRBJ1-1, with D perhaps matching TRBD1 (6 bases). Trimming stripped 3 bases from V and 0 bases from J, with 11 bases between. Per germline, CDR1 LNHDA and CDR2 SQIVND (reference sequence). The CDR3 is 15 residues long. CDR3 sequence reads: CASSMGGHLNTEAFF. DNA of the CDR3: TGTGCCAGTAGTATGGGGGGGCACTTGAACACTGAAGCTTTCTTT.

In regard to this clone: The sample contains more than one DNA sequence encoding this CDR3. The chain combines TRBV5-6 with TRBJ1-2; the D gene is possibly TRBD1 (6 bases). CDR3 length equals 13 residues. Per the germline V gene, CDR1 is SGHDT and CDR2 is YYEEEE. V was pared by 4 bases and J by 8 bases, with 15 bases between. Here the CDR3 DNA reads TGTGCCAGCAGCCAAAGAGGGGGGGACGGCTACACCTTC. It encodes CASSQRGGDGYTF.

The chain uses TRBV5-1 and TRBJ2-1, with unresolved D. V gave up 1 base and J gave up 5 bases, with 10 bases separating them. The CDR3 totals 14 residues. CDR1 SGHRS and CDR2 YFSETQ come from the germline V gene. This chain's CDR3 is CASSLFRFDNEQFF. The DNA of the CDR3 is TGCGCCAGCAGCTTGTTCAGGTTTGACAATGAGCAGTTCTTC.

This chain uses TRBV3-1 (or the pseudogene TRBV3-2) with TRBJ2-1; D not certain. The CDR3 runs 14 residues. Trimming cost V 1 base and J 8 bases, with 12 bases left between them. Germline V gene data show CDR1 as LGHDT and CDR2 as YNNKEL (reference sequence). The CDR3 sequence is CASSQATLSDEQFF. CDR3 DNA: TGTGCCAGCAGCCAAGCGACATTGTCCGATGAGCAGTTCTTC.

The J gene is TRBJ2-3, the V gene TRBV14, with a possible D match to TRBD1 (6 bases). The V end lost 0 bases, the J end lost 9 bases, and 13 bases lay between the germline ends. The CDR3 contains 14 residues. The germline gives CDR1 SGHDN, CDR2 FVKESK. The chain's CDR3 is CASSQDKGGVTQYF. The CDR3 DNA sequence: TGTGCCAGCAGCCAAGATAAAGGGGGTGTAACGCAGTATTTT. The full variable domain, its missing parts supplied by reference TRBV14 and TRBJ2-3, is EAGVTQFPSHSVIEKGQTVTLRCDPISGHDNLYWYRRVMGKEIKFLLHFVKESKQDESGMPNNRFLAERTGGTYSTLKVQPAELEDSGVYFCASSQDKGGVTQYFGPGTRLTVL.

This clone appeared once. This chain links TRBV6-2 or TRBV6-3 with TRBJ2-5; 14 positions agree with TRBD2. The CDR3 sequence is 18 residues long. Germline CDR1 is MNHEY and CDR2 is SVGEGT. Trimming removed 0 bases from V and 2 bases from J; junction bases left unmatched: 5. The CDR3 nucleotides are TGTGCCAGCAGTTACTCTCGACTAGCGGGGGGGCGACAAGAGACCCAGTACTTC. Translated, it gives CASSYSRLAGGRQETQYF.

The chain carries TRBV2 and TRBJ1-3, with 7 bases lining up with TRBD1. This CDR3 contains 14 residues. J gave up 2 bases and V 5 bases, and 3 bases lay outside the gene matches. Germline assignment: CDR1 SNHLY and CDR2 FYNNEI. CDR3 nucleotides: TGTGCCAGCAGTATGACAGGGACTGGAAACACCATATATTTT. It encodes CASSMTGTGNTIYF. The variable domain in full, completed from reference TRBV2 and TRBJ1-3, reads EPEVTQTPSHQVTQMGQEVILRCVPISNHLYFYWYRQILGQKVEFLVSFYNNEISEKSEIFDDQFSVERPDGSNFTLKIRSTKLEDSAMYFCASSMTGTGNTIYFGEGSWLTVV.